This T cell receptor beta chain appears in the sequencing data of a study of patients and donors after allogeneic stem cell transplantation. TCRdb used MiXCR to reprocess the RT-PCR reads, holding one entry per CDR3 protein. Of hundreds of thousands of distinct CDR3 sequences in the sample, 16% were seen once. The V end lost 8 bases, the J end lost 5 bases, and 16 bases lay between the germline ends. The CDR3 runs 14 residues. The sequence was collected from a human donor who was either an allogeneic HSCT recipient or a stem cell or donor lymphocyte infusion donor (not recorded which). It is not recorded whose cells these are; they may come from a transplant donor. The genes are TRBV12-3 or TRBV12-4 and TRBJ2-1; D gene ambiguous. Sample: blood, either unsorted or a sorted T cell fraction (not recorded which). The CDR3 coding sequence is TGTGCCAGCGGCTTTAAAGTTGGGCACAATGAGCAGTTCTTC. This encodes CASGFKVGHNEQFF.